The following is a TCR beta chain sequence with its context. As yet, its antigen is unknown. This sample was included in a study of human T cells and chemical hapten exposure. Background on the study: A 2 cm by 2 cm inner upper arm patch received 2% DPC for sensitization. Enrolled patients were predominantly female and had alopecia areata, totalis or universalis.

Points from the study as a whole: After DPC sensitization, TCRs above 1 in 1000 frequency showed no change.

Germline V gives CDR1 MNHNS, CDR2 SASEGT. The CDR3 consists of 15 residues. V dropped 3 bases and J dropped 4 bases, with 15 bases sitting between them. Time point: patch test 3, about 24 weeks after DPC sensitization. Treatment specified: therapeutic diphenylcyclopropenone sensitization with weekly scalp DPC. TCRdb re-called the RACE reads through MiXCR, storing one row per CDR3 protein. The sample contains some 89,000 distinct CDR3 sequences, 25% to 35% of which appear only once. This TCR derives from a man aged 40-49 years with alopecia areata. Some clones in this sample may be carry-over from other donors' samples. The genes are TRBV6-1 and TRBJ2-5; D ambiguous. This sample comprised whole blood, obtained in connection with sensitization to the hapten diphenylcyclopropenone (DPC). The CDR3 DNA reads as TGTGCCAGCAGTGACCCAAAGACGTATCGAGAGACCCAGTACTTC. This codes for CASSDPKTYRETQYF.